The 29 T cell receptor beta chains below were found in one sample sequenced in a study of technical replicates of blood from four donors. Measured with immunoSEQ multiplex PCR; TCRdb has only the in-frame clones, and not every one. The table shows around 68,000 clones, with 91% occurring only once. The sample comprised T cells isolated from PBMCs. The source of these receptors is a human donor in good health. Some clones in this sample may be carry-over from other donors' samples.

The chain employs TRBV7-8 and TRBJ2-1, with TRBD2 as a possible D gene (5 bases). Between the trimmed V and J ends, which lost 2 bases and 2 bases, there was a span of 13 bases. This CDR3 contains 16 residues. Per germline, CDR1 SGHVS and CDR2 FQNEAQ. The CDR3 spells CASSLQTSRPYNEQFF. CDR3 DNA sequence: TGTGCCAGCAGCTTACAAACTAGTCGGCCCTACAATGAGCAGTTCTTC.

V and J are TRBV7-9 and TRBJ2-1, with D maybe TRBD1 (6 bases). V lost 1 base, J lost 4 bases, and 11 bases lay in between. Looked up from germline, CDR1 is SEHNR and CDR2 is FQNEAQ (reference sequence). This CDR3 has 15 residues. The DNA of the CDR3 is TGTGCCAGCAGCTTAGTTGGCAGGGGATACAATGAGCAGTTCTTC. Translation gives CASSLVGRGYNEQFF.

This CDR3 reads CASSPRVLSNQPQHF. As DNA, the CDR3 is TGTGCCAGCAGTCCCAGGGTTTTGAGCAATCAGCCCCAGCATTTT. The chain joins TRBV28 to TRBJ1-5, with D tentatively TRBD1 (5 bases). Germline V lookup: CDR1 MDHEN, CDR2 SYDVKM. The CDR3 totals 15 residues. Trimming removed 5 bases from V and 1 base from J, with 12 bases in between.

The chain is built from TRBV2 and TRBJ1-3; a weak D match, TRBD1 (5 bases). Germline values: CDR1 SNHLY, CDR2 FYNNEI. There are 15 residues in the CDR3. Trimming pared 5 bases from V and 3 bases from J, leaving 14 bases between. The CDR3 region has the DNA TGTGCCAGCAGTAGTGGACACGGATTTGGAAACACCATATATTTT. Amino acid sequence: CASSSGHGFGNTIYF.

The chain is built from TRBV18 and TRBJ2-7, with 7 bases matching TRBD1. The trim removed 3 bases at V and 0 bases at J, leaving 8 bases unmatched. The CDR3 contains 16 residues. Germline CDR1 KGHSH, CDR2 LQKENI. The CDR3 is CASSPLTGETSYEQYF. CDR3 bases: TGTGCCAGCTCACCGTTAACAGGGGAAACCTCCTACGAGCAGTACTTC.

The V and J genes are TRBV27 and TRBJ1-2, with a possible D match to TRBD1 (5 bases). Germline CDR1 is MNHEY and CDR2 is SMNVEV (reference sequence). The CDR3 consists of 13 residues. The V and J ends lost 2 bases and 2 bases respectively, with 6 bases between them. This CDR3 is CASSLRQNYGYTF. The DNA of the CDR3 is TGTGCCAGCAGTTTAAGACAGAACTATGGCTACACCTTC.

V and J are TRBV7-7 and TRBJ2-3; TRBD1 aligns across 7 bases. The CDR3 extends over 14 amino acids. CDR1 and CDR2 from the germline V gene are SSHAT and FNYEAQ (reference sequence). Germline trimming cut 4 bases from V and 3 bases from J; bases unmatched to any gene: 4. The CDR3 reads CASSSTGWTDTQYF. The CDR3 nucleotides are TGTGCCAGCAGCTCGACAGGGTGGACAGATACGCAGTATTTT. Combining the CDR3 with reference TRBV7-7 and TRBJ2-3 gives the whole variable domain GAGVSQSPRYKVTKRGQDVTLRCDPISSHATLYWYQQALGQGPEFLTYFNYEAQPDKSGLPSDRFSAERPEGSISTLTIQRTEQRDSAMYRCASSSTGWTDTQYFGPGTRLTVL.

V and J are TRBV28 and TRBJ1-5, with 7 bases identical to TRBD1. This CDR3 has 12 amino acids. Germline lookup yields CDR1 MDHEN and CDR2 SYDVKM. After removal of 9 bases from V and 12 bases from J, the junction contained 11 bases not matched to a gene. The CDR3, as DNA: TGTGCCAGTAGAGAGACAGGGTCTCTCCAGCATTTT. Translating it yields CASRETGSLQHF.

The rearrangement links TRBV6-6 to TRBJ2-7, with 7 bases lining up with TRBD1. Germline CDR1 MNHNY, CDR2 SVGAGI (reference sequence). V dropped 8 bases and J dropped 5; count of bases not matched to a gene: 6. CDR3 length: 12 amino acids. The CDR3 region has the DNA TGTGCCAGCCGAGGGGGCTGGCACGAGCAGTACTTC. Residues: CASRGGWHEQYF.

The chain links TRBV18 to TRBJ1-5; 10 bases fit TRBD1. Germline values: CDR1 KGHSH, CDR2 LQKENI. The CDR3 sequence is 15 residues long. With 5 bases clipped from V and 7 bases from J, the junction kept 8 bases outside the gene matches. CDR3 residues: CASSSGTGDIQPQHF. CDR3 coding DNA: TGTGCCAGCTCATCCGGGACAGGGGATATACAGCCCCAGCATTTT.

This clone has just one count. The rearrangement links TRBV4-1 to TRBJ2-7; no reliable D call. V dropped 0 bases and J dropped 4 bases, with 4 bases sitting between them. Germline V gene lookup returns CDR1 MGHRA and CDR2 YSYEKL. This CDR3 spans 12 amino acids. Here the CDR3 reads CASSQDLYEQYF. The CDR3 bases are TGCGCCAGCAGCCAAGATCTATACGAGCAGTACTTC.

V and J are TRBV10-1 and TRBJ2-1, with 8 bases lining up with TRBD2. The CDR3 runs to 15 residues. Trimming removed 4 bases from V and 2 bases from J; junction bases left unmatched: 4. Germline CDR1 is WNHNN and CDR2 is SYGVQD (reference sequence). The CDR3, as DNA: TGCGCCAGCAGTGGGTCGGGGGGGACCTACAATGAGCAGTTCTTC. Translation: CASSGSGGTYNEQFF.

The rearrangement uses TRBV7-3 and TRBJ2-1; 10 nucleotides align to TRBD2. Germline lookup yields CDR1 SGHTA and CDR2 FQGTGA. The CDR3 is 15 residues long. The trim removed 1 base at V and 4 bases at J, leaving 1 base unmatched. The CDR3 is CASSLILAGYNEQFF. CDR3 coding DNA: TGTGCCAGCAGCTTAATACTAGCGGGATACAATGAGCAGTTCTTC.

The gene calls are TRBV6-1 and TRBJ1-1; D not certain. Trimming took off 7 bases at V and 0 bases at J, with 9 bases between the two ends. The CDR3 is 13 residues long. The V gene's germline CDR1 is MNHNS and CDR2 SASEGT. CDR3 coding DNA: TGTGCCAGCACGGACTTTTTGAACACTGAAGCTTTCTTT. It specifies CASTDFLNTEAFF.

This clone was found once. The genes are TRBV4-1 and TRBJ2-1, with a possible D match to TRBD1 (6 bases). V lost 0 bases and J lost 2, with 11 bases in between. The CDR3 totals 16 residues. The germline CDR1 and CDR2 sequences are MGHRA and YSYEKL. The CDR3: CASSQDLGAPYNEQFF. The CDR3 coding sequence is TGCGCCAGCAGCCAAGATTTGGGGGCCCCCTACAATGAGCAGTTCTTC.

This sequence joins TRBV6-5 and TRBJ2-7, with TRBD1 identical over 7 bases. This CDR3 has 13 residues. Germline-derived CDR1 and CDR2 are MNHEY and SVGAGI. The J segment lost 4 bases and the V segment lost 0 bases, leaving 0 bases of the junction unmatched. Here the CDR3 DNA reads TGTGCCAGCAGTTACTCCAGGGGGTACGAGCAGTACTTC. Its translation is CASSYSRGYEQYF.

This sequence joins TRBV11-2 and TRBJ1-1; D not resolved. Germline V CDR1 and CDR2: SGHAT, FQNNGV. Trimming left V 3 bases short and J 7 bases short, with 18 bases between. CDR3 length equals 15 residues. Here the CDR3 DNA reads TGTGCCAGCAGCTTTATCTCCGACAATTCAGATGAAGCTTTCTTT. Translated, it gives CASSFISDNSDEAFF.

Written as DNA, the CDR3 is TGTGCCAGCTCACCGGGACAGACTAATGAAAAACTGTTTTTT. Encoded protein: CASSPGQTNEKLFF. This chain links TRBV18 with TRBJ1-4, with 7 positions matching TRBD1. With V trimmed by 3 bases and J by 2 bases, 0 bases remained unmatched. In germline, CDR1 is KGHSH, CDR2 LQKENI. There are 14 residues in the CDR3.

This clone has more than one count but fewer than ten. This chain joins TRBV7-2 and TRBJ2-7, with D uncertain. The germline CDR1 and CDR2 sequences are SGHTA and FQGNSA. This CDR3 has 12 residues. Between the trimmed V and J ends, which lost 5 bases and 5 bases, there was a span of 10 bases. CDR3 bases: TGTGCCAGCAGCCCACCTAGTAACGAGCAGTACTTC. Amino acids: CASSPPSNEQYF.

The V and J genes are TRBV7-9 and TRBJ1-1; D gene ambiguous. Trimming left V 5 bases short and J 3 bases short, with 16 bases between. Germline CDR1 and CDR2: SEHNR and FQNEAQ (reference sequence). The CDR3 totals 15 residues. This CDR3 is CASSPSGTSYTEAFF. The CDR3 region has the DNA TGTGCCAGCAGCCCCTCCGGTACCTCATACACTGAAGCTTTCTTT.

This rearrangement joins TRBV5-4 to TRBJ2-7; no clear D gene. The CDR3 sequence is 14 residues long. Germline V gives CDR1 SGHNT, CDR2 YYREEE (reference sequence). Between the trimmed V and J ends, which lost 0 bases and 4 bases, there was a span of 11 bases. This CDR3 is CASSLDSGRYEQYF. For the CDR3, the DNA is TGTGCCAGCAGCTTGGATTCGGGTAGATACGAGCAGTACTTC.

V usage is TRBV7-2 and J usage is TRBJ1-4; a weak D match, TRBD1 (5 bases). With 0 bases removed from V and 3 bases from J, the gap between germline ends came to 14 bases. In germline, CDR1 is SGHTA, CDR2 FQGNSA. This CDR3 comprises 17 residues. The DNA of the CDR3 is TGTGCCAGCAGCTTAGCGGGCAGGGAAGTATCTAATGAAAAACTGTTTTTT. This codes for CASSLAGREVSNEKLFF.

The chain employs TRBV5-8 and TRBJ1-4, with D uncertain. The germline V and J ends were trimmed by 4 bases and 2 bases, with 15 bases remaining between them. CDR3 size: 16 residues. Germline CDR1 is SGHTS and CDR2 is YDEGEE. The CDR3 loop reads CASSRGVLYTNEKLFF. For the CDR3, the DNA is TGTGCCAGCAGCCGAGGCGTTTTGTATACTAATGAAAAACTGTTTTTT.

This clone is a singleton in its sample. This CDR3 reads CASSDPTGHLYGYTF. The CDR3 DNA follows: TGCGCCAGCAGCGATCCTACGGGACACCTCTATGGCTACACCTTC. The gene calls are TRBV5-1 and TRBJ1-2, with a tentative D call TRBD1 (6 bases). Trimming removed 4 bases at V and 4 bases at J, with 17 bases between. The CDR3 runs 15 residues. In germline, CDR1 is SGHRS, CDR2 YFSETQ. Full variable domain (outside the CDR3, taken from reference TRBV5-1 and TRBJ1-2): KAGVTQTPRYLIKTRGQQVTLSCSPISGHRSVSWYQQTPGQGLQFLFEYFSETQRNKGNFPGRFSGRQFSNSRSEMNVSTLELGDSALYLCASSDPTGHLYGYTFGSGTRLTVV.

CDR3 in DNA: TGCGCCAGCAGTGCCGTCCGCCCCACCGAGTACAATGAGCAGTTCTTC. Protein sequence: CASSAVRPTEYNEQFF. The chain recombines TRBV5-1 with TRBJ2-1; D remains ambiguous. In germline, CDR1 is SGHRS, CDR2 YFSETQ. The CDR3 contains 16 residues. Trimming stripped 5 bases from V and 4 bases from J, with 19 bases between.

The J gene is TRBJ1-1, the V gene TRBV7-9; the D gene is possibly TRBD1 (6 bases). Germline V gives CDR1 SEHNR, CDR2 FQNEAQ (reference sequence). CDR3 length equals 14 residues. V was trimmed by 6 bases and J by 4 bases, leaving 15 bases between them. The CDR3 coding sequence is TGTGCCAGCAGGTTCGCCGGGACACCCACTGAAGCTTTCTTT. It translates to CASRFAGTPTEAFF.

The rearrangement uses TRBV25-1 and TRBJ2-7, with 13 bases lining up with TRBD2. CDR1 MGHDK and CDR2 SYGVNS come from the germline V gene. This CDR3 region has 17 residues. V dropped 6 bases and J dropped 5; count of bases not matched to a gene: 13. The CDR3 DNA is TGTGCCAGCAGCCCTAGGACTAGCGGGAGAACTGTCCACGAGCAGTACTTC. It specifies CASSPRTSGRTVHEQYF.

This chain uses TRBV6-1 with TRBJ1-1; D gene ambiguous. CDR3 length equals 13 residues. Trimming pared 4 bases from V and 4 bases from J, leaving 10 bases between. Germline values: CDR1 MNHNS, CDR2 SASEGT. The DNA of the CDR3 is TGTGCCAGCAGTGCGGGGTTCAGCACTGAAGCTTTCTTT. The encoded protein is CASSAGFSTEAFF.

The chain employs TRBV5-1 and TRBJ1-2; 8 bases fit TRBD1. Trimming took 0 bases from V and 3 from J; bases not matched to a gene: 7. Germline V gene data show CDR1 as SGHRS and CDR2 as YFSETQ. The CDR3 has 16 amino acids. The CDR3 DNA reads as TGCGCCAGCAGCTTGGAGGCAGGGGGCCGCGACTATGGCTACACCTTC. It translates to CASSLEAGGRDYGYTF.